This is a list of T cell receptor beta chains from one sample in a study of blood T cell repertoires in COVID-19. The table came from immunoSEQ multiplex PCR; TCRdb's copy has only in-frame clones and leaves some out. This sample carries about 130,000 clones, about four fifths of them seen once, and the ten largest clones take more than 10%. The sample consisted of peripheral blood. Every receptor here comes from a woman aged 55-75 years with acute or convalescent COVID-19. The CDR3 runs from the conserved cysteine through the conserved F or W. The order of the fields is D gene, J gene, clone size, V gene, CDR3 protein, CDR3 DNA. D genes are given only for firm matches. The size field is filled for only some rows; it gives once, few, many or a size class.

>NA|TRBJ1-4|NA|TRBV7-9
CASSSGVTNEKLFF
TGTGCCAGCAGCTCAGGGGTAACTAATGAAAAACTGTTTTTT
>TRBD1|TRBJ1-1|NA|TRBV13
CASSLDRGRGAFF
TGTGCCAGCAGCCTCGACAGGGGGCGAGGAGCTTTCTTT
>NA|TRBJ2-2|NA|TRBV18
CASSTTGNTGELFF
TGTGCCAGCTCGACGACAGGGAACACCGGGGAGCTGTTTTTT
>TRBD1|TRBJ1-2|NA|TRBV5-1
CASSYLQGADNGYTF
TGCGCCAGCAGCTACCTACAGGGGGCAGATAATGGCTACACCTTC
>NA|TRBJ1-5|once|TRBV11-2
CASSLGSKGQPQHF
TGTGCCAGCAGCTTAGGAAGCAAGGGGCAGCCCCAGCATTTT
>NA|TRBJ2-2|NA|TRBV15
CATSRDRVVAGELFF
TGTGCCACCAGCAGAGATCGGGTCGTGGCCGGGGAGCTGTTTTTT
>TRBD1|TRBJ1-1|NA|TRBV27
CASGQVPNTEAFF
TGTGCCAGTGGACAGGTGCCGAACACTGAAGCTTTCTTT
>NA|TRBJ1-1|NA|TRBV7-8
CASSLGTSEEAFF
TGTGCCAGCAGCTTAGGTACAAGCGAGGAAGCTTTCTTT
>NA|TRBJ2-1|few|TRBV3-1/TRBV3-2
CASSQEPRYNEQFF
TGTGCCAGCAGCCAAGAGCCCAGATACAATGAGCAGTTCTTC
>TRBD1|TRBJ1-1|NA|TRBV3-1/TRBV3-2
CASISSRGRRAFF
TGTGCCAGCATCAGCTCCAGGGGGCGCAGGGCTTTCTTT
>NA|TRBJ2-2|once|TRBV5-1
CATTQGGSTGELFF
TGCGCCACAACCCAGGGGGGCAGCACCGGGGAGCTGTTTTTT
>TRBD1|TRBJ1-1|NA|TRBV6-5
CASSYGQGSGTEAFF
TGTGCCAGCAGTTACGGACAGGGGTCGGGCACTGAAGCTTTCTTT
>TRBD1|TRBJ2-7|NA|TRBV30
CASSRGHEQYF
TGTGCCTCCTCCAGGGGGCACGAGCAGTACTTC
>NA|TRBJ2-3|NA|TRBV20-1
CSASISWASDTQYF
TGCAGTGCTAGTATCTCCTGGGCGTCAGATACGCAGTATTTT
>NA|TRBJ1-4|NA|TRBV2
CASSRQYATNEKLFF
TGTGCCAGCAGTCGACAGTATGCAACTAATGAAAAACTGTTTTTT
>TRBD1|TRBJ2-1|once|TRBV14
CASSKSRDRGFGEQFF
TGTGCCAGCAGCAAAAGCCGGGACAGGGGTTTCGGTGAGCAGTTCTTC
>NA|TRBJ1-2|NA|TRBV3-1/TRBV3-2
CASSQGATANYGYTF
TGTGCCAGCAGCCAAGGGGCGACAGCTAACTATGGCTACACCTTC
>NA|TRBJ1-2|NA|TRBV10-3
CAIRKEGLSYGYTF
TGTGCCATCAGGAAGGAGGGTCTCTCTTATGGCTACACCTTC
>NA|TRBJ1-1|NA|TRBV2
CARWGTPPTEAFF
TGTGCCAGATGGGGGACACCCCCCACGGAAGCTTTCTTT
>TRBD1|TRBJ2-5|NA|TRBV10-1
CASSDGQGRETQYF
TGCGCCAGCAGCGATGGACAGGGGAGAGAGACCCAGTACTTC
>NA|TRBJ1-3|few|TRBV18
CASSLSSSGNTIYF
TGTGCCAGTTCACTCTCTTCCTCTGGAAACACCATATATTTT
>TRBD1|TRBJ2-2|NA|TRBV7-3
CASSPWTGANTGELFF
TGTGCCAGCAGCCCCTGGACAGGCGCGAACACCGGGGAGCTGTTTTTT
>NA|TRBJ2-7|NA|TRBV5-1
CASSPFDTSYEQYF
TGCGCCAGCAGCCCATTCGACACCTCCTACGAGCAGTACTTC
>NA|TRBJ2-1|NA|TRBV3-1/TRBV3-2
CASSPGSYNEQFF
TGTGCCAGCAGCCCAGGATCTTACAATGAGCAGTTCTTC
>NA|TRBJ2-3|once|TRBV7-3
CASSSGLSTDTQYF
TGTGCCAGCAGCTCTGGACTATCCACAGATACGCAGTATTTT
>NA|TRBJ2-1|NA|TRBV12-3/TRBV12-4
CASSLNEQFF
TGTGCCAGCTCCCTAAATGAGCAGTTCTTC
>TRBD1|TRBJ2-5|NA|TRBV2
CASSGSTGEETQYF
TGTGCCAGCAGTGGTTCGACAGGGGAAGAGACCCAGTACTTC
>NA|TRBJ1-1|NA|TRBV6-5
CASKLHEAQNTEAFF
TGTGCCAGCAAACTTCACGAGGCACAGAACACTGAAGCTTTCTTT
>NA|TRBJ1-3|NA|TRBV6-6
CASTPGGNTIYF
TGTGCCAGCACCCCGGGGGGAAACACCATATATTTT
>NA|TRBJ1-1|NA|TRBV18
CASSLQENNGAFF
TGTGCCAGCTCCCTGCAAGAAAACAACGGGGCTTTCTTT
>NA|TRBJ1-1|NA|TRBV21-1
CASSKAGGSNTEAFF
TGTGCCAGCAGCAAAGCTGGCGGGTCGAACACTGAAGCTTTCTTT
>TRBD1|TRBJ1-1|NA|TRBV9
CASSGGTGGTEAFF
TGTGCCAGCAGCGGAGGGACAGGTGGGACTGAAGCTTTCTTT
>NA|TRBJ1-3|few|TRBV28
CATEGGAGNTIYF
TGTGCCACCGAGGGAGGGGCAGGAAACACCATATATTTT
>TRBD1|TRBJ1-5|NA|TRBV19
CASSISTGARPQHF
TGTGCCAGTAGTATTTCGACAGGGGCTCGGCCCCAGCATTTT
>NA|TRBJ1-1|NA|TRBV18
CASSEPNRRQNTEAFF
TGTGCCAGCTCTGAACCAAACAGGAGACAGAACACTGAAGCTTTCTTT
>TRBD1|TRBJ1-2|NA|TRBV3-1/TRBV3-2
CASSRRGQYGYTF
TGTGCCAGCAGCCGAAGGGGGCAGTATGGCTACACCTTC
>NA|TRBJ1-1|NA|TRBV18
CASSPNTQGTEAFF
TGTGCCAGCTCACCCAATACTCAGGGAACTGAAGCTTTCTTT
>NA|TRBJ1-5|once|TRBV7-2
CASSAEGLANQPQHF
TGTGCCAGCAGCGCAGAAGGCTTAGCCAATCAGCCCCAGCATTTT
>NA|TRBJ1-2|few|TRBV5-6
CASSLGGANYGYTF
TGTGCCAGCAGCTTGGGGGGAGCTAACTATGGCTACACCTTC
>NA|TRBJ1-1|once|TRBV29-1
CSVGDTHTEAFF
TGCAGCGTTGGGGACACTCACACTGAAGCTTTCTTT
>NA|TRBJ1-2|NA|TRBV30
CAWSVQYLNYGYTF
TGTGCCTGGAGTGTACAGTACCTTAACTATGGCTACACCTTC
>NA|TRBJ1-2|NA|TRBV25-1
CASSEYYPIF
TGTGCCAGCAGTGAATACTATCCGATCTTC
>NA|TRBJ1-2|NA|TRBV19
CASSPTGNVRYGYTF
TGTGCCAGTAGTCCAACAGGGAACGTTCGGTATGGCTACACCTTC
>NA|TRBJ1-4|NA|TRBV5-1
CASSLDTGIREKLFF
TGCGCCAGCAGCTTGGATACAGGGATCCGGGAAAAACTGTTTTTT
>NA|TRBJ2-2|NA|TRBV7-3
CASSFGVGTGELFF
TGTGCCAGCAGCTTCGGGGTTGGGACCGGGGAGCTGTTTTTT
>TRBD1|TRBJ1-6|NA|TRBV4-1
CASSPSGQGIKSPLHF
TGCGCCAGCAGCCCCTCAGGACAGGGGATAAAATCACCCCTCCACTTT
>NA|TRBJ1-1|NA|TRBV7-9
CASRLEAFF
TGTGCCAGCAGACTTGAAGCTTTCTTT
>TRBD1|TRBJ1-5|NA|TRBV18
CASSETGENQPQHF
TGTGCCAGCTCAGAGACAGGGGAAAATCAGCCCCAGCATTTT
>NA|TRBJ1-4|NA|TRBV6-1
CASSEAEGQKLFF
TGTGCCAGCAGTGAAGCGGAGGGGCAAAAACTGTTTTTT